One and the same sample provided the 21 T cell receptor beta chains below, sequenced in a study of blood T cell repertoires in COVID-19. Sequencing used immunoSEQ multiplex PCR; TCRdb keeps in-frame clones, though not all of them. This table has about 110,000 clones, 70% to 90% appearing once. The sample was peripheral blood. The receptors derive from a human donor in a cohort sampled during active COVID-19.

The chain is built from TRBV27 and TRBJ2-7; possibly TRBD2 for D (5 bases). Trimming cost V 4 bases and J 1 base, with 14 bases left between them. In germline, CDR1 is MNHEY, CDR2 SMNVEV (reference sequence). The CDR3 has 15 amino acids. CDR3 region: CASSSEVARSYEQYF. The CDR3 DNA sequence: TGTGCCAGCAGTTCGGAAGTAGCGAGATCCTACGAGCAGTACTTC.

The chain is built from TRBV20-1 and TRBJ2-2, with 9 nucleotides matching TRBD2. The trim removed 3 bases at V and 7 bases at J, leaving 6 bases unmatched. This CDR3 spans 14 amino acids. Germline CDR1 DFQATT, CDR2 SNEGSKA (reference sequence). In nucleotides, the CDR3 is TGCAGTGCTAGTCTAGCGGGAAAGGTCGGGGAGCTGTTTTTT. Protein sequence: CSASLAGKVGELFF.

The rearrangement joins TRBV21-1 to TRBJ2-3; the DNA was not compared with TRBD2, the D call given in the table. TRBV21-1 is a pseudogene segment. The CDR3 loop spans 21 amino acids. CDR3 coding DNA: TGTGCCAGCAGCAAAGCGCTTCGGGCGGGGCTAGCGGGGGGAAGCACAGATACGCAGTATTTT. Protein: CASSKALRAGLAGGSTDTQYF.

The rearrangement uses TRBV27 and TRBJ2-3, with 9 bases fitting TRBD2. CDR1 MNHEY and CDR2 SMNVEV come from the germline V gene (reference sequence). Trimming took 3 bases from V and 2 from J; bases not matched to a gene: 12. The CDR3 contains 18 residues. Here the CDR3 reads CASSFFARLAVTTDTQYF. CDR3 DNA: TGTGCCAGCAGTTTTTTTGCAAGACTAGCGGTTACCACAGATACGCAGTATTTT.

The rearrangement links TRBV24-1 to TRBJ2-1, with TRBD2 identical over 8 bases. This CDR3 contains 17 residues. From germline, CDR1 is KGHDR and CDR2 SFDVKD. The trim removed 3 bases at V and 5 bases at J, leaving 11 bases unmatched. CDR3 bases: TGTGCCACCAGTGATATTCTTACTAGCGGAAGGCACAATGAGCAGTTCTTC. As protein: CATSDILTSGRHNEQFF.

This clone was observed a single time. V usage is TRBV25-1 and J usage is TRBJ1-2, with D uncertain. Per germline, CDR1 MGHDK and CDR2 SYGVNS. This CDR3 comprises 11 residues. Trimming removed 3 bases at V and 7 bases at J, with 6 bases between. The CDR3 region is CASSEGSGYTF. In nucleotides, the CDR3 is TGTGCCAGCAGTGAGGGCTCTGGCTACACCTTC.

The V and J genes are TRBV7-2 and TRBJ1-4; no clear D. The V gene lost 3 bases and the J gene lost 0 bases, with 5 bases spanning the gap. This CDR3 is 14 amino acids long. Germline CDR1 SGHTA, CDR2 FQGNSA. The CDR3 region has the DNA TGTGCCAGCAGCTTCGGGGCAACTAATGAAAAACTGTTTTTT. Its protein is CASSFGATNEKLFF.

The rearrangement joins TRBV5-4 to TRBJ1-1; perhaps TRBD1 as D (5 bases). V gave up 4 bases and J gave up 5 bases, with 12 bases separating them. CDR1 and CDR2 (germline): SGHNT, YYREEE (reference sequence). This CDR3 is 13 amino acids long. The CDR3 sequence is CASSTGRGTEAFF. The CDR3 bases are TGTGCCAGCAGCACTGGTCGGGGGACTGAAGCTTTCTTT.

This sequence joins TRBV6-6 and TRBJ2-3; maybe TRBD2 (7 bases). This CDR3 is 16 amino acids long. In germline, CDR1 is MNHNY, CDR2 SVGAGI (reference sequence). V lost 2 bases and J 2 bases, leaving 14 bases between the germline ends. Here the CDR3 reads CASSYGGARVTDTQYF. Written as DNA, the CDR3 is TGTGCCAGCAGTTACGGGGGGGCCCGGGTCACAGATACGCAGTATTTT.

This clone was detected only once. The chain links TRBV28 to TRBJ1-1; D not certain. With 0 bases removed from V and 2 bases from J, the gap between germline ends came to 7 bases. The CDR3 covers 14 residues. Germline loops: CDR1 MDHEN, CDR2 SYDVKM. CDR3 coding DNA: TGTGCCAGCAGTTTATGGGCCCAAAACACTGAAGCTTTCTTT. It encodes CASSLWAQNTEAFF.

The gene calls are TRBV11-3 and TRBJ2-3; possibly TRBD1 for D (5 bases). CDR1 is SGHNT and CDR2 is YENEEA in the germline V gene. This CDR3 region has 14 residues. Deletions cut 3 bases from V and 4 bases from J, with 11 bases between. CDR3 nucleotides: TGTGCCAGCAGCTTCCAGGGCTTCTCAGATACGCAGTATTTT. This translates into CASSFQGFSDTQYF.

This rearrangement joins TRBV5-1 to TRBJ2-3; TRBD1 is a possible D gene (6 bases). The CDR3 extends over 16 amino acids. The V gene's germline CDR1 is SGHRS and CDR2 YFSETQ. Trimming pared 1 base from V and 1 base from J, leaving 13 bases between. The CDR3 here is CASSLNTGRGTDTQYF. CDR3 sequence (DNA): TGCGCCAGCAGCTTGAACACAGGGAGAGGCACAGATACGCAGTATTTT.

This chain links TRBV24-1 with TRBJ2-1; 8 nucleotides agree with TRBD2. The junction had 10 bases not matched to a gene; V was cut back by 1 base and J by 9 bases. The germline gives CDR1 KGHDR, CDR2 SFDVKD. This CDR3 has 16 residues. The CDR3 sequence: CATSDFTSSGFVEQFF. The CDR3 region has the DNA TGTGCCACCAGTGATTTCACCTCTAGCGGGTTTGTTGAGCAGTTCTTC.

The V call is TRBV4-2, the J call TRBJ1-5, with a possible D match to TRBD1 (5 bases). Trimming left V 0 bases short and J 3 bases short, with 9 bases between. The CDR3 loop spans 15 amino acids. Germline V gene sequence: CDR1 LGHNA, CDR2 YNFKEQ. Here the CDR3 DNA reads TGTGCCAGCAGCCAAGAGGGGGGACTCAATCAGCCCCAGCATTTT. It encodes CASSQEGGLNQPQHF.

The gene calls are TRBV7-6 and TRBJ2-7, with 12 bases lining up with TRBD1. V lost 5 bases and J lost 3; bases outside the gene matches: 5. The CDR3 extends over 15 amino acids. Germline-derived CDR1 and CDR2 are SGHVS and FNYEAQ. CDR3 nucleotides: TGTGCCAGCAGCCCTGGGACAGGGGGCCTCTACGAGCAGTACTTC. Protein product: CASSPGTGGLYEQYF.

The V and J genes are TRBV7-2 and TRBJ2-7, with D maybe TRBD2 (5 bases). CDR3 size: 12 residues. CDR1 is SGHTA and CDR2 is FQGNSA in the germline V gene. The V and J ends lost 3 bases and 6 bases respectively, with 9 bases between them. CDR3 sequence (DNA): TGTGCCAGCAGCTTCGGGGTGAGCGAGCAGTACTTC. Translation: CASSFGVSEQYF.

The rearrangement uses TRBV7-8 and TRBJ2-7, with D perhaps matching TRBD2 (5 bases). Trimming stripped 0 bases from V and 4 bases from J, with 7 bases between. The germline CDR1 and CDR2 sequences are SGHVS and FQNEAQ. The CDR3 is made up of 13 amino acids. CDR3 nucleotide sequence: TGTGCCAGCAGCTTAGCGAGGGAGTACGAGCAGTACTTC. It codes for CASSLAREYEQYF.

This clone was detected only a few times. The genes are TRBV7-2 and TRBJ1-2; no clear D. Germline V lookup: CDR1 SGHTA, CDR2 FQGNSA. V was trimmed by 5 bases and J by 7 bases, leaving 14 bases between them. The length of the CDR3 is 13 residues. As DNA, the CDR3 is TGTGCCAGCAGCAAAACGAGGTTTGTTGGCTACACCTTC. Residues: CASSKTRFVGYTF.

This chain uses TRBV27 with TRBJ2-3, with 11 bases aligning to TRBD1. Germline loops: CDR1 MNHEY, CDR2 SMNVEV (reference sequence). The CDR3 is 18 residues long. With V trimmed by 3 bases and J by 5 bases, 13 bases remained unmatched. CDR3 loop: CASSFVGQGAFGVDTQYF. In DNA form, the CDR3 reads TGTGCCAGCAGTTTTGTAGGACAGGGGGCTTTTGGCGTAGATACGCAGTATTTT.

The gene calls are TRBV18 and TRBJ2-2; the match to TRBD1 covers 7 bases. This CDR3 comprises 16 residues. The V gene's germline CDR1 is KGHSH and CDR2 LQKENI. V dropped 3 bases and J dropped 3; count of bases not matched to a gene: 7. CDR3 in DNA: TGTGCCAGCTCACCTTTCGGGACAGAGTACACCGGGGAGCTGTTTTTT. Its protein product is CASSPFGTEYTGELFF.

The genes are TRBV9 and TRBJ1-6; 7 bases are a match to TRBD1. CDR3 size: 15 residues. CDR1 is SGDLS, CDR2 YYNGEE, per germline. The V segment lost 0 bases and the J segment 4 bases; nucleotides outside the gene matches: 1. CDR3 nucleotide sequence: TGTGCCAGCAGCGTAGAGGACAGGTATAATTCACCCCTCCACTTT. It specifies CASSVEDRYNSPLHF.